This record looks at one T cell receptor beta chain sequence and its context. Germline V lookup: CDR1 MNHEY, CDR2 SMNVEV (reference sequence). The CDR3 covers 14 residues. Trimming shortened V by 4 bases and J by 3 bases, and 13 bases separated the two germline ends. The sample is drawn from a study of cytomegalovirus exposure and HLA in healthy donors. Researchers ran the PCR with 60 Vbeta and 13 Jbeta primers. TCRdb keeps only in-frame clones here, not all; method: immunoSEQ multiplex PCR. The sample consists of over 70,000 clones, over 60% of them appearing once. The sequence was obtained from a man aged 35 to 55 in good health and CMV-seropositive. This rearrangement joins TRBV27 to TRBJ2-7; D perhaps matches TRBD1 (6 bases). The sequenced sample was PBMCs. CDR3 DNA: TGTGCCAGCAGTTCCCTGACAGGCATCTACGAGCAGTACTTC. As protein: CASSSLTGIYEQYF.